These T cell receptor beta chains were read from a single sample in a study of blood T cells in healthy people across ages. TCRdb re-called the 5' RACE reads with MiXCR, one entry per CDR3 protein. Counted here are 380,000 or so distinct CDR3 sequences, approximately 47% occurring once; the ten biggest clones make up under 65%. The sample consisted of blood. These receptors were collected from a man aged 55 to 70 in good health. Both conserved end residues are part of each CDR3. D genes are given only for firm matches. The size of a clone is reported for some rows only, either as once, few or many, or as a class for expanded clones.

TRBJ1-1 | few | NA | TRBV14 | CASSQGSNTEAFF | TGTGCCAGCAGCCAAGGCTCTAACACTGAAGCTTTCTTT
TRBJ2-3 | few | TRBD1 | TRBV20-1 | CSALGQGIGTQYF | TGCAGTGCTCTGGGACAGGGGATAGGGACGCAGTATTTT
TRBJ1-1 | NA | NA | TRBV7-2 | CASSFRVTEAFF | TGTGCCAGCAGCTTTAGGGTTACTGAAGCTTTCTTT
TRBJ2-5 | NA | TRBD2 | TRBV5-4 | CASSLDVLANEQYF | TGTGCCAGCAGCTTGGACGTACTAGCGAATGAGCAGTACTTC
TRBJ1-2 | NA | NA | TRBV20-1 | CSARDPQHGYTF | TGCAGTGCTAGAGACCCACAGCATGGCTACACCTTC
TRBJ2-3 | NA | TRBD2 | TRBV4-3 | CASSQEGEGGATDTQYF | TGCGCCAGCAGCCAAGAAGGGGAGGGCGGGGCCACAGATACGCAGTATTTT
TRBJ2-1 | NA | NA | TRBV29-1 | CSVKEGPHASNEQFF | TGCAGCGTTAAGGAGGGGCCCCACGCCTCCAATGAGCAGTTCTTC
TRBJ1-5 | few | NA | TRBV7-2 | CASSSGDRIKNQPQHF | TGTGCCAGCAGTTCCGGCGACAGGATCAAAAATCAGCCCCAGCATTTT
TRBJ2-1 | NA | NA | TRBV5-5 | CASSHGLATYNEQFF | TGTGCCAGCAGTCACGGACTGGCTACCTACAATGAGCAGTTCTTC
TRBJ2-7 | NA | NA | TRBV6-2/TRBV6-3 | CASSFQGAGAYEQYF | TGTGCCAGCAGCTTTCAGGGGGCGGGGGCCTACGAGCAGTACTTC
TRBJ1-1 | NA | NA | TRBV7-9 | CASSLPYRDTEAFF | TGTGCCAGCAGCTTACCATACAGGGATACTGAAGCTTTCTTT
TRBJ1-2 | few | TRBD1 | TRBV29-1 | CSGGSTGAYGYTF | TGCAGCGGCGGATCGACAGGGGCTTATGGCTACACCTTC
TRBJ2-6 | NA | NA | TRBV29-1 | CSVSADGANVLTF | TGCAGCGTGTCGGCAGACGGGGCCAACGTCCTGACTTTC
TRBJ2-1 | few | NA | TRBV12-3/TRBV12-4 | CASSSPGTGGVNEQFF | TGTGCCAGCAGTTCCCCGGGGACTGGGGGCGTCAATGAGCAGTTCTTC
TRBJ2-5 | NA | TRBD2 | TRBV18 | CASSPRGQAGTSGQETQYF | TGTGCCAGCTCACCAAGGGGACAGGCCGGGACTAGCGGTCAAGAGACCCAGTACTTC
TRBJ2-3 | NA | TRBD2 | TRBV6-5 | CASSSPQRGAGRRTDTQYF | TGTGCCAGCAGTTCCCCGCAGCGGGGGGCGGGCCGTCGCACAGATACGCAGTATTTT
TRBJ2-1 | few | NA | TRBV20-1 | CSATPRAAPGPVNEQFF | TGCAGTGCCACTCCCCGGGCAGCTCCGGGACCCGTCAATGAGCAGTTCTTC
TRBJ1-2 | NA | NA | TRBV21-1 | CASSFRTGLVYGYTF | TGTGCCAGCAGCTTCCGGACAGGGTTAGTCTATGGCTACACCTTC
TRBJ2-3 | NA | TRBD1 | TRBV20-1 | CSAVDRGHEADTQYF | TGCAGTGCCGTGGACAGGGGGCACGAGGCAGATACGCAGTATTTT
TRBJ2-3 | NA | TRBD2 | TRBV10-3 | CAISGGVQNGRDTQYF | TGTGCCATCAGTGGGGGGGTACAGAACGGGAGGGATACGCAGTATTTT
TRBJ2-1 | NA | NA | TRBV11-2 | CASSPGGLDEQFF | TGTGCCAGCAGCCCAGGGGGACTGGATGAGCAGTTCTTC
TRBJ2-5 | NA | NA | TRBV29-1 | CSVSRRLEQYF | TGCAGCGTTTCCCGGAGGCTGGAGCAGTACTTC
TRBJ2-1 | NA | TRBD2 | TRBV7-2 | CASSLVSSGRGEQFF | TGTGCCAGCAGCTTAGTCTCTAGCGGGAGGGGTGAGCAGTTCTTC
TRBJ2-3 | once | TRBD1 | TRBV5-6 | CASSQDRVTDTQYF | TGTGCCAGCAGCCAAGACAGGGTCACAGATACGCAGTATTTT
TRBJ2-7 | few | TRBD1 | TRBV12-3/TRBV12-4 | CASSPPRQGISYEQYF | TGTGCCAGCAGCCCGCCTCGACAGGGGATCTCCTACGAGCAGTACTTC
TRBJ2-6 | NA | TRBD1 | TRBV6-5 | CASSYSTGPGSGANVLTF | TGTGCCAGCAGTTACTCGACAGGGCCGGGTTCTGGGGCCAACGTCCTGACTTTC
TRBJ2-1 | NA | TRBD2 | TRBV19 | CASSIDPGGSEQFF | TGTGCCAGTAGTATAGATCCTGGCGGGAGTGAGCAGTTCTTC